Listed here are 21 T cell receptor beta chains from one sample, sequenced in a study of post-analysis software for immune sequencing data. Study-level points and caveats: Patients carried a few TRBV segments more frequently than controls did, and TRBV5-6, TRBV5-1 and TRBV20-1 were among them.

Prepared libraries of TCR beta cDNA carried unique molecular identifiers. One entry per CDR3 protein results from TCRdb running MiXCR on the PCR reads. The sample consists of approximately 770,000 distinct CDR3 sequences, around 45% of them appearing once. These receptors have no identified antigens. Specimen: blood. The receptors were gathered from a girl aged 10-17 years with multiple sclerosis.

This chain uses TRBV29-1 with TRBJ2-1; TRBD2 agrees at 10 bases. V lost 4 bases to trimming and J lost 5 bases; unmatched junction nucleotides: 5. This CDR3 is 14 amino acids long. Per the germline V gene, CDR1 is SQVTM and CDR2 is ANQGSEA. CDR3 region: CSVVGLAGDNEQFF. CDR3 nucleotide sequence: TGCAGCGTTGTGGGCCTAGCGGGGGACAATGAGCAGTTCTTC.

This clonotype showed up just a few times. The chain links TRBV6-5 to TRBJ2-5, with 8 bases lining up with TRBD2. Germline loops: CDR1 MNHEY, CDR2 SVGAGI. With V trimmed by 2 bases and J by 5 bases, 4 bases remained unmatched. The CDR3 consists of 14 residues. CDR3 DNA: TGTGCCAGCAGTTACGGATCTAGCGGGGAGACCCAGTACTTC. As protein: CASSYGSSGETQYF.

J is TRBJ1-2 and V is TRBV7-2, with D perhaps matching TRBD1 (6 bases). The ends were cut back, 0 bases at V and 5 bases at J, with 13 bases in the middle. CDR1 and CDR2 (germline): SGHTA, FQGNSA. The CDR3 extends over 15 amino acids. This chain's CDR3 is CASSLAPLGQYGYTF. CDR3 DNA sequence: TGTGCCAGCAGCTTAGCCCCTCTCGGACAGTATGGCTACACCTTC.

The V and J genes are TRBV13 and TRBJ2-4; 12 bases agree with TRBD2. The tail of the sequence fits TRBJ2-7 better, so the J call may be wrong. Germline CDR1 is PRHDT and CDR2 is FYEKMQ (reference sequence). This CDR3 region has 15 residues. The CDR3 reads CASSRRLAGVYEQYF. As DNA, the CDR3 is TGTGCCAGCAGCCGAAGACTAGCGGGAGTGTACGAGCAGTACTTC.

There are a few counts of this clonotype. The V call is TRBV6-5, the J call TRBJ2-5, with 11 nucleotides matching TRBD2. J lost 0 bases, V lost 6 bases, and 3 bases had no gene match. The CDR3 runs to 15 residues. Germline V gives CDR1 MNHEY, CDR2 SVGAGI. CDR3 bases: TGTGCCAGCAGGGGACTAGCGGATAACCAAGAGACCCAGTACTTC. Encoded protein: CASRGLADNQETQYF.

The J gene is TRBJ2-7, the V gene TRBV7-2; D is possibly TRBD1 (6 bases). V was cut by 3 bases and J by 2 bases, with 14 bases left in between. This CDR3 spans 15 amino acids. Germline loops: CDR1 SGHTA, CDR2 FQGNSA. The DNA for the CDR3 is TGTGCCAGCAGCTTGGGGGCGGGCAGGGCCTACGAGCAGTACTTC. Translating gives CASSLGAGRAYEQYF. Filled out from reference TRBV7-2 and TRBJ2-7, the complete variable domain reads GAGVSQSPSNKVTEKGKDVELRCDPISGHTALYWYRQSLGQGLEFLIYFQGNSAPDKSGLPSDRFSAERTGGSVSTLTIQRTQQEDSAVYLCASSLGAGRAYEQYFGPGTRLTVT.

The V gene is TRBV6-5, the J gene TRBJ2-2, with D perhaps given as TRBD1 or TRBD2 (5 bases each). Germline assignment: CDR1 MNHEY and CDR2 SVGAGI. The CDR3 is 16 amino acids. V was shortened by 0 bases and J by 5 bases, with 13 bases between the two germline ends. In DNA, the CDR3 is TGTGCCAGCAGTTACTCTCCAGGGACGGGAACCGGGGAGCTGTTTTTT. As protein: CASSYSPGTGTGELFF.

The chain has TRBV7-9 and TRBJ2-7; D remains ambiguous. V gave up 8 bases and J gave up 0 bases, with 8 bases separating them. CDR1 and CDR2 (germline): SEHNR, FQNEAQ (reference sequence). The CDR3 runs to 12 residues. The CDR3 DNA sequence: TGTGCCAGCTGTTTGAGCTCCTACGAGCAGTACTTC. Translating it yields CASCLSSYEQYF.

This clonotype was seen a handful of times. This chain links TRBV15 with TRBJ2-3, with TRBD2 identical over 7 bases. CDR1 is LNHNV and CDR2 is YYDKDF in the germline V gene (reference sequence). The CDR3 covers 16 residues. V shed 5 bases, J shed 6 bases, and the junction held 14 bases outside the gene matches. The chain's CDR3 is CATSHDGAGDDDTQYF. CDR3 nucleotides: TGTGCCACCAGCCACGACGGCGCGGGAGATGATGATACGCAGTATTTT.

CDR3 region: CASSYPAGEKYEQYF. The CDR3 DNA reads TGTGCCAGCAGCTACCCAGCGGGAGAGAAGTACGAGCAGTACTTC. The chain uses TRBV13 and TRBJ2-7; 8 positions agree with TRBD2. This CDR3 contains 15 residues. Trimming cost V 4 bases and J 4 bases; bases outside gene matches: 9. Germline CDR1 is PRHDT and CDR2 is FYEKMQ (reference sequence).

This clonotype has only one observation. The chain couples TRBV15 to TRBJ1-5; D possibly corresponds to TRBD1 (5 bases). CDR1 LNHNV and CDR2 YYDKDF come from the germline V gene (reference sequence). This CDR3 contains 16 residues. Between the trimmed V and J ends, which lost 5 bases and 4 bases, there was a span of 18 bases. The CDR3 nucleotides read TGTGCCACCAGCGGCGACGCCGGGACTAATAATCAGCCCCAGCATTTT. Translation: CATSGDAGTNNQPQHF.

V usage is TRBV7-8 and J usage is TRBJ2-5, with 8 bases lining up with TRBD2. Germline V gene lookup returns CDR1 SGHVS and CDR2 FQNEAQ. The CDR3 runs to 16 residues. Trimming at V came to 3 bases and at J to 5 bases, leaving 11 bases not matched to a gene. The CDR3, as DNA: TGTGCCAGCAGCTTCCTAGTGGCGGGGGGCGGTGAGACCCAGTACTTC. Translating it yields CASSFLVAGGGETQYF. Variable domain in full (rest from reference TRBV7-8 and TRBJ2-5): GAGVSQSPRYKVAKRGQDVALRCDPISGHVSLFWYQQALGQGPEFLTYFQNEAQLDKSGLPSDRFFAERPEGSVSTLKIQRTQQEDSAVYLCASSFLVAGGGETQYFGPGTRLLVL.

The rearrangement links TRBV7-9 to TRBJ1-5, with D possibly TRBD1 on 6 matching bases. Trimming removed 0 bases from V and 6 bases from J, with 15 bases in between. CDR1 and CDR2 from the germline V gene are SEHNR and FQNEAQ (reference sequence). CDR3 length: 16 amino acids. The CDR3 loop is CASSLASGGSGQPQHF. As DNA, the CDR3 is TGTGCCAGCAGCTTAGCGTCGGGGGGCTCGGGTCAGCCCCAGCATTTT.

The table lists this clonotype with a few counts. The chain couples TRBV11-1 to TRBJ2-1, with 14 nucleotides matching TRBD2. From germline, CDR1 is SGHAT and CDR2 FQDESV (reference sequence). V lost 5 bases to trimming and J lost 9 bases; unmatched junction nucleotides: 6. The length of the CDR3 is 15 residues. CDR3 in DNA: TGTGCCAGCAGCGGCGGGACTAGCGGGAGTACTGAGCAGTTCTTC. Translation: CASSGGTSGSTEQFF.

V is TRBV28 and J is TRBJ1-5; unclear D gene. The V end was cut by 7 bases, the J end by 0 bases, with 10 bases between. CDR1 is MDHEN and CDR2 is SYDVKM in the germline V gene. The length of the CDR3 is 14 residues. The CDR3 nucleotides read TGTGCCAGCACCGACTCCATTAGCAATCAGCCCCAGCATTTT. Its translation is CASTDSISNQPQHF.

This clonotype was seen a few times. The junction departs from the called germline gene at one end, perhaps through a read error. This chain joins TRBV5-1 and TRBJ1-2; D may be TRBD1 (5 bases). This CDR3 contains 13 residues. CDR1 and CDR2 from the germline V gene are SGHRS and YFSETQ. As DNA, the CDR3 is TGCGCCAGCAGCTTCGGGGGTAACGATGGCTACACCTTC. It translates to CASSFGGNDGYTF.

This clonotype was detected a few times. The gene calls are TRBV24-1 and TRBJ2-1; D is perhaps TRBD1 or TRBD2 (5 bases each). Trimming cost V 2 bases and J 8 bases, with 18 bases left between them. The CDR3 sequence is 16 residues long. Germline V lookup: CDR1 KGHDR, CDR2 SFDVKD. The CDR3 sequence is CATSDSGTLRRDEQFF. DNA for the CDR3: TGTGCCACCAGTGATTCAGGGACCTTACGACGCGATGAGCAGTTCTTC.

V and J are TRBV6-5 and TRBJ2-7, with 9 bases aligning to TRBD2. Gene TRBJ2-5 matches the end of the DNA better, so the J call may be wrong. Germline V gene sequence: CDR1 MNHEY, CDR2 SVGAGI. The CDR3 sequence is 15 residues long. CDR3 residues: CASSGGRAQQETQYF. As DNA, the CDR3 is TGTGCCAGCAGTGGCGGGAGGGCCCAACAAGAGACCCAGTACTTC.

This chain uses TRBV7-2 with TRBJ2-7; 10 positions agree with TRBD2. The CDR3 is 13 residues long. Trimming removed 4 bases from V and 6 bases from J; junction bases left unmatched: 3. Looked up from germline, CDR1 is SGHTA and CDR2 is FQGNSA. The CDR3 DNA is TGTGCCAGCAGCTCCCTAGCGGGAGCCGAGCAGTACTTC. Its translation is CASSSLAGAEQYF.

The V gene is TRBV10-3, the J gene TRBJ2-4, with 9 bases lining up with TRBD2. V lost 3 bases to trimming and J lost 8 bases; unmatched junction nucleotides: 8. There are 15 residues in the CDR3. CDR1 is ENHRY and CDR2 is SYGVKD in the germline V gene. The CDR3 bases are TGTGCCATCAGTGATGGGCGGGAGGGTGGACACATTCAGTACTTC. Translated: CAISDGREGGHIQYF.

The rearrangement uses TRBV4-3 and TRBJ1-2; TRBD1 aligns across 10 bases. Germline V lookup: CDR1 LGHNA, CDR2 YSLEER. This CDR3 has 16 residues. V dropped 0 bases and J dropped 6; count of bases not matched to a gene: 7. The CDR3 loop reads CASSQDHSTGGHGYTF. The CDR3 bases are TGCGCCAGCAGCCAAGACCACTCGACAGGGGGCCATGGCTACACCTTC.